A single sample is the source of the 9 T cell receptor beta chains below, sequenced in a study of circulating and synovial CD4+ cells in juvenile arthritis. Clones were sequenced by immunoSEQ multiplex PCR, and TCRdb holds only the in-frame ones, with some missing. This table holds approximately 1,500 clones, around 90% found once. The sample taken for sequencing was HLA-DR+ CD4+ T cells from blood. Indicated subset: circulating pathogenic-like lymphocytes, sorted as HLA-DR+CD14-CD3+CD4+CD25low/- blood T cells. The receptor set was obtained from a human donor with juvenile idiopathic arthritis.

The rearrangement uses TRBV7-3 and TRBJ2-1; 11 positions match TRBD2. The CDR3 covers 16 residues. The trim removed 1 base at V and 7 bases at J, leaving 6 bases unmatched. Per the germline V gene, CDR1 is SGHTA and CDR2 is FQGTGA. DNA for the CDR3: TGTGCCAGCAGCTTAATGGTCACTAGCGGGGGTAATGAGCAGTTCTTC. This encodes CASSLMVTSGGNEQFF.

The chain uses TRBV19 and TRBJ1-3; D remains ambiguous. Germline V lookup: CDR1 LNHDA, CDR2 SQIVND (reference sequence). Trimming cost V 2 bases and J 2 bases, with 10 bases left between them. This CDR3 region has 15 residues. CDR3 nucleotides: TGTGCCAGTAGTATATCCCGTTTAACTGGAAACACCATATATTTT. Its protein is CASSISRLTGNTIYF.

As concerns this clone: The CDR3 does not end in the conserved phenylalanine or tryptophan, so this is likely a read error. The chain is built from TRBV7-2 and TRBJ1-1, with D unclear. V lost 6 bases and J lost 4, with 6 bases in between. CDR1 and CDR2 from the germline V gene are SGHTA and FQGNSA. The CDR3 loop spans 11 amino acids. The CDR3 DNA sequence: TGTGCCAGCAGGAGGGCCACTGAAGCTTTCCTT. This encodes CASRRATEAFL.

The genes are TRBV28 and TRBJ2-7; 11 nucleotides align to TRBD1. The junction had 1 base not matched to a gene; V was cut back by 0 bases and J by 3 bases. The CDR3 contains 15 residues. CDR1 and CDR2 from the germline V gene are MDHEN and SYDVKM. Written as DNA, the CDR3 is TGTGCCAGCAGTTTATGGGGACAGGGGGTCTACGAGCAGTACTTC. This gives the protein CASSLWGQGVYEQYF.

The V gene is TRBV9, the J gene TRBJ2-7, with D possibly matching TRBD2 (5 bases). Germline V lookup: CDR1 SGDLS, CDR2 YYNGEE. This CDR3 has 15 residues. V lost 4 bases to trimming and J lost 2 bases, with 16 bases between them. The CDR3, as DNA: TGTGCCAGCAGCCCACAATGGGAGTTTACCTACGAGCAGTACTTC. Translating gives CASSPQWEFTYEQYF.

The chain links TRBV6-6 to TRBJ2-7; 7 bases line up with TRBD2. There are 16 residues in the CDR3. J gave up 4 bases and V 5 bases, and 14 bases lay outside the gene matches. Per the germline V gene, CDR1 is MNHNY and CDR2 is SVGAGI (reference sequence). In DNA, the CDR3 is TGTGCCAGCAGTGTATCCCACACCCCGGGGGGTTACGAGCAGTACTTC. It yields the protein CASSVSHTPGGYEQYF.

CDR3 nucleotide sequence: TGTGCCAGCAGCTTCCCGACCCTAGGGGATGAGCAGTTCTTC. It codes for CASSFPTLGDEQFF. The chain employs TRBV13 and TRBJ2-1, with D perhaps matching TRBD1 (5 bases). This CDR3 is 14 amino acids long. Germline V gene sequence: CDR1 PRHDT, CDR2 FYEKMQ (reference sequence). V gave up 3 bases and J gave up 8 bases, with 14 bases separating them.

The rearrangement links TRBV5-1 to TRBJ1-4, with D possibly being TRBD1 (6 bases). Germline loops: CDR1 SGHRS, CDR2 YFSETQ. The V end was cut by 4 bases, the J end by 12 bases, with 22 bases between. This CDR3 is 15 amino acids long. The CDR3 here is CASSVAGGLGGELFF. The CDR3 DNA reads TGCGCCAGCAGCGTAGCCGGGGGGCTGGGAGGAGAACTGTTTTTT. Based on the CDR3 plus reference TRBV5-1 and TRBJ1-4, the full variable domain is KAGVTQTPRYLIKTRGQQVTLSCSPISGHRSVSWYQQTPGQGLQFLFEYFSETQRNKGNFPGRFSGRQFSNSRSEMNVSTLELGDSALYLCASSVAGGLGGELFFGSGTQLSVL.

The V and J genes are TRBV5-8 and TRBJ2-7, with 10 bases that match TRBD2. After removal of 4 bases from V and 4 bases from J, the junction contained 11 bases not matched to a gene. The CDR3 runs to 16 residues. The germline V gene encodes CDR1 SGHTS and CDR2 YDEGEE. In nucleotides, the CDR3 is TGTGCCAGCAGCCCCTTGCGGCCTAGCGGGAGATACGAGCAGTACTTC. This sequence encodes CASSPLRPSGRYEQYF.